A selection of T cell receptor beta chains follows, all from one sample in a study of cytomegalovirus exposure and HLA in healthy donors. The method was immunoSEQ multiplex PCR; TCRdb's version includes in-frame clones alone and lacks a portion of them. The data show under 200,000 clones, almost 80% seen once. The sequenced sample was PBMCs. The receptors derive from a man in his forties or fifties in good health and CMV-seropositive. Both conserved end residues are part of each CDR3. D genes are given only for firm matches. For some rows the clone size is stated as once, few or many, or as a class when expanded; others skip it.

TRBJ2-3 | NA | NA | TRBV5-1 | CASSLAGTTSTDTQYF | TGCGCCAGCAGCTTGGCCGGGACAACTAGCACAGATACGCAGTATTTT
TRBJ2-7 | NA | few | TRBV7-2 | CASSRNSPPYEQYF | TGTGCCAGCAGCCGTAACAGTCCCCCCTACGAGCAGTACTTC
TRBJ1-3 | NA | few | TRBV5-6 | CASSLRLEAILYF | TGTGCCAGCAGCTTGAGATTGGAGGCGATTCTATATTTT
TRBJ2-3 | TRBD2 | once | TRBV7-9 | CASSSGGGGPSDTQYF | TGTGCCAGCAGCTCGGGAGGGGGGGGGCCATCAGATACGCAGTATTTT
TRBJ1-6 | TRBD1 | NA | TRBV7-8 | CASSLSFPGGLGPLHF | TGTGCCAGCAGCTTATCTTTTCCAGGGGGTCTGGGACCCCTCCACTTT
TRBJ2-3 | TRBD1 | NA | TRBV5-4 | CASSGPGQGVADTQYF | TGTGCCAGCAGCGGACCGGGACAGGGGGTCGCAGATACGCAGTATTTT
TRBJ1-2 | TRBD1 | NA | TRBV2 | CASSDDRQGAVSNYGYTF | TGTGCCAGCAGCGACGACCGACAGGGGGCCGTTAGTAACTATGGCTACACCTTC
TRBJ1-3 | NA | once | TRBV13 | CASSSSRATGNTIYF | TGTGCCAGCAGCTCTTCCAGGGCGACGGGAAACACCATATATTTT
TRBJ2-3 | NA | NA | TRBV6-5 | CASSSMRTDTQYF | TGTGCCAGCAGTTCCATGAGGACAGATACGCAGTATTTT
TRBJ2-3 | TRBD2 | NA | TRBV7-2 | CASSLSGGAGGQDTQYF | TGTGCCAGCAGCCTCTCGGGGGGAGCGGGGGGCCAAGATACGCAGTATTTT
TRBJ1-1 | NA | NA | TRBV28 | CASSSSGVGRNTEAFF | TGTGCCAGCAGTTCCTCCGGAGTTGGAAGGAATACTGAAGCTTTCTTT
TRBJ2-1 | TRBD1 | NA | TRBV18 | CASSPGQGPGEQFF | TGTGCCAGCTCCCCGGGACAGGGCCCTGGGGAGCAGTTCTTC
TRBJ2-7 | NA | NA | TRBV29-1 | CSVSAALSYEQYF | TGCAGCGTTAGCGCAGCGCTCTCCTACGAGCAGTACTTC
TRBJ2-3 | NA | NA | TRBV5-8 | CASSSSGWGAVDTQYF | TGTGCCAGCAGCTCCTCTGGGTGGGGAGCCGTAGATACGCAGTATTTT
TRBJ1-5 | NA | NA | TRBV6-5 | CASSPGLSQPQHF | TGTGCCAGCAGCCCTGGACTGTCTCAGCCCCAGCATTTT
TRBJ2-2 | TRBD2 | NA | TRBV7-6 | CASSLREGTGELFF | TGTGCCAGCAGCTTAAGGGAGGGCACCGGGGAGCTGTTTTTT
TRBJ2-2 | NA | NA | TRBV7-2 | CASSPAGSGELFF | TGTGCCAGCAGCCCAGCGGGTTCCGGGGAGCTGTTTTTT
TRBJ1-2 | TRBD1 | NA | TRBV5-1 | CASSETGGYGYTF | TGCGCCAGCAGCGAGACAGGGGGCTATGGCTACACCTTC
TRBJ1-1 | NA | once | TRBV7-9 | CSSSPPNGANTEVFF | TGTTCCAGCAGCCCACCAAACGGAGCCAACACTGAAGTTTTCTTT
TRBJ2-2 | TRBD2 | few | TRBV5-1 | CASSLGASGVSTGELFF | TGCGCCAGCAGCTTGGGGGCTAGCGGGGTATCAACCGGGGAGCTGTTTTTT
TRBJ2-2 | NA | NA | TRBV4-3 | CASSQIAGVNTGELFF | TGCGCCAGCAGCCAAATCGCAGGGGTAAACACCGGGGAGCTGTTTTTT
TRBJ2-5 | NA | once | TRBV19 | CASRQGEAGGETQYF | TGTGCCAGTAGGCAGGGTGAGGCCGGGGGAGAGACCCAGTACTTC
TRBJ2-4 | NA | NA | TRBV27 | CASKQANLAKNIQYF | TGTGCCAGCAAACAGGCTAATCTAGCCAAAAACATTCAGTACTTC
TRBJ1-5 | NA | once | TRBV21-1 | CASSKVRRGNQPQHF | TGTGCCAGCAGCAAAGTTCGAAGGGGTAATCAGCCCCAGCATTTT
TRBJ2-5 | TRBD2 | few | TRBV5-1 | CASSSRLAGPQETQYF | TGCGCCAGCAGCTCGCGACTAGCGGGGCCGCAAGAGACCCAGTACTTC